This entry is about one T cell receptor (beta chain). This sample is part of a study of T cells expressing NK-cell markers. Study as a whole: Among the eight sequenced donors, seven tested HCMV-seropositive and one tested seronegative.

CDR3 length equals 16 residues. No DNA is given; TCRdb re-called the 5' RACE reads and lists each CDR3 protein once. Its listing shows about 440,000 distinct CDR3 sequences. The sequence was collected from a woman between 18 and 70 years old in good health. The V and J genes are TRBV12-3 or TRBV12-4 and TRBJ1-2. The sample was blood T cells: a sorted CD56 or NKG2C T cell subset, CD4+ or CD8+ T cells, or bulk PBMC T cells (not recorded which). This CDR3 is CASSLASAAPNYGYTF.